These 25 T cell receptor beta chains were all obtained from the same sample, sequenced in a study of blood T cell repertoires in COVID-19. Data came from immunoSEQ multiplex PCR; TCRdb stores just in-frame clones and leaves some out. The sample contains 400,000 to 500,000 clones, nearly 90% of which appear only once. The sequencing sample was made of PBMCs or T cells enriched from blood (not recorded which). These receptors all come from a woman aged 18-29 years who had been exposed to COVID-19.

V and J are TRBV3-1 (or the pseudogene TRBV3-2) and TRBJ2-7, with D perhaps matching TRBD2 (6 bases). Per the germline V gene, CDR1 is LGHDT and CDR2 is YNNKEL (reference sequence). V lost 7 bases and J 2 bases, leaving 12 bases between the germline ends. The CDR3 covers 13 residues. CDR3 amino acids: CASNPEGPYEQYF. The CDR3 DNA reads TGTGCCAGCAACCCGGAGGGACCCTACGAGCAGTACTTC.

The chain has TRBV24-1 and TRBJ1-2; D may be TRBD1 (5 bases). The CDR3 sequence is 16 residues long. CDR1 is KGHDR, CDR2 SFDVKD, per germline. The V end lost 4 bases, the J end lost 4 bases, and 18 bases lay between the germline ends. CDR3 coding DNA: TGTGCCACCAGTGAGGGGGGAGAGGGATTCCCCTATGGCTACACCTTC. Its translation: CATSEGGEGFPYGYTF.

Only one count was recorded for this clone. The genes are TRBV28 and TRBJ1-3, with a tentative D call TRBD1 (6 bases). Trimming stripped 6 bases from V and 7 bases from J, with 16 bases between. Germline V gene lookup returns CDR1 MDHEN and CDR2 SYDVKM. The CDR3 contains 14 residues. The CDR3 reads CASRETGKANTIYF. The CDR3 DNA sequence: TGTGCCAGCAGAGAAACAGGGAAGGCGAACACCATATATTTT.

Here the CDR3 reads CASRQTGYSEQYF. The CDR3 bases are TGTGCCAGCAGACAAACAGGGTATAGCGAGCAGTACTTC. V and J are TRBV12-3 or TRBV12-4 and TRBJ2-7; the D gene is possibly TRBD1 (6 bases). V lost 6 bases to trimming and J lost 6 bases, with 15 bases between them. CDR3 length equals 13 residues.

The J gene is TRBJ1-4, the V gene TRBV28, with a tentative D call TRBD1 (6 bases). CDR1 and CDR2 (germline): MDHEN, SYDVKM. The CDR3 runs 13 residues. Trimming shortened V by 10 bases and J by 4 bases, and 13 bases separated the two germline ends. CDR3 coding DNA: TGTGCCACCCTAGACAGGAATAATGAAAAACTGTTTTTT. Residues: CATLDRNNEKLFF.

The genes are TRBV18 and TRBJ1-5, with TRBD1 matching over 8 bases. The CDR3 loop spans 15 amino acids. The germline V gene encodes CDR1 KGHSH and CDR2 LQKENI. Trimming removed 5 bases from V and 6 bases from J; junction bases left unmatched: 9. The CDR3: CASSSGQGAIQPQHF. CDR3 DNA: TGTGCCAGCTCATCCGGACAGGGAGCGATTCAGCCCCAGCATTTT. The complete variable domain, with remaining parts taken from reference TRBV18 and TRBJ1-5, reads NAGVMQNPRHLVRRRGQEARLRCSPMKGHSHVYWYRQLPEEGLKFMVYLQKENIIDESGMPKERFSAEFPKEGPSILRIQQVVRGDSAAYFCASSSGQGAIQPQHFGDGTRLSIL.

The V call is TRBV7-2, the J call TRBJ2-3; TRBD2 matches at 9 bases. V lost 3 bases, J lost 4 bases, and 11 bases stayed unmatched. The CDR3 extends over 17 amino acids. From germline, CDR1 is SGHTA and CDR2 FQGNSA. The CDR3 region has the DNA TGTGCCAGCAGCTTCGTCTCTAGCGGGGCTCCGGCAGATACGCAGTATTTT. Translating gives CASSFVSSGAPADTQYF.

V gene TRBV7-3 combines with J gene TRBJ2-5, with D hard to call. Trimming removed 3 bases from V and 7 bases from J, with 12 bases in between. The germline V gene encodes CDR1 SGHTA and CDR2 FQGTGA. CDR3 length: 13 residues. The chain's CDR3 is CASSFTAPGTQYF. The CDR3 nucleotides read TGTGCCAGCAGCTTTACAGCACCTGGGACCCAGTACTTC.

The chain links TRBV24-1 to TRBJ1-2; D may be TRBD1 (5 bases). The CDR3 spans 16 residues. In germline, CDR1 is KGHDR, CDR2 SFDVKD. V was clipped by 1 base and J by 7 bases, with 18 bases between them. CDR3 DNA: TGTGCCACCAGTGATTTCCACGGCCCGGGGGGAATTGGCTACACCTTC. This translates into CATSDFHGPGGIGYTF.

The DNA for the CDR3 is TGTGCCAGCAGCTTAGAGAGGAATCAGCCCCAGCATTTT. This codes for CASSLERNQPQHF. The chain recombines TRBV7-3 with TRBJ1-5, with D unresolved. V dropped 2 bases and J dropped 4 bases, with 6 bases sitting between them. Germline CDR1 and CDR2: SGHTA and FQGTGA. The CDR3 spans 13 residues.

The rearrangement uses TRBV7-9 and TRBJ2-2; D unclear. The V end lost 6 bases, the J end lost 4 bases, and 27 bases lay between the germline ends. Germline V gene sequence: CDR1 SEHNR, CDR2 FQNEAQ (reference sequence). The CDR3 is 19 residues long. In nucleotides, the CDR3 is TGTGCCAGCAGTCCCAGAGGCCCGAGGATTACGGATACCACCGGGGAGCTGTTTTTT. Amino acids: CASSPRGPRITDTTGELFF.

This sequence joins TRBV7-2 and TRBJ2-2; 7 bases are a match to TRBD2. The CDR3 has 15 amino acids. CDR1 is SGHTA and CDR2 is FQGNSA in the germline V gene. J lost 0 bases, V lost 6 bases, and 4 bases had no gene match. In nucleotides, the CDR3 is TGTGCCAGCAGAATGGGGGGGACGAACACCGGGGAGCTGTTTTTT. Its protein is CASRMGGTNTGELFF.

The chain carries TRBV10-1 and TRBJ2-7; D may be TRBD1 (6 bases). Deletions cut 3 bases from V and 6 bases from J, with 12 bases between. The CDR3 extends over 13 amino acids. The germline V gene has CDR1 WNHNN and CDR2 SYGVQD (reference sequence). The chain's CDR3 is CASSDRDTREQYF. CDR3 DNA sequence: TGCGCCAGCAGTGACAGGGACACTCGCGAGCAGTACTTC.

The V call is TRBV11-2, the J call TRBJ1-5, with D uncertain. The CDR3 extends over 15 amino acids. CDR1 is SGHAT, CDR2 FQNNGV, per germline. Trimming removed 0 bases at V and 4 bases at J, with 10 bases between. CDR3 residues: CASSLEMSYNQPQHF. The CDR3 DNA is TGTGCCAGCAGCTTAGAAATGTCTTATAATCAGCCCCAGCATTTT.

The V call is TRBV6-5, the J call TRBJ2-5, with D possibly being TRBD2 (7 bases). The CDR3 has 14 residues. CDR1 is MNHEY, CDR2 SVGAGI, per germline. Deletions cut 6 bases from V and 7 bases from J, with 18 bases between. The CDR3 here is CASRVSRGGGTQYF. Here the CDR3 DNA reads TGTGCCAGCAGGGTTTCGCGGGGAGGGGGGACCCAGTACTTC.

The rearrangement links TRBV28 to TRBJ1-6, with D perhaps matching TRBD1 (5 bases). Germline assignment: CDR1 MDHEN and CDR2 SYDVKM. CDR3 size: 12 residues. The V end lost 11 bases, the J end lost 9 bases, and 14 bases lay between the germline ends. CDR3 in DNA: TGTGCCTCCGGGACTCAGGTTTCACCCCTCCACTTT. As protein: CASGTQVSPLHF.

This chain uses TRBV3-1 (or the pseudogene TRBV3-2) with TRBJ2-2; 8 bases line up with TRBD2. CDR1 and CDR2 from the germline V gene are LGHDT and YNNKEL (reference sequence). The trim removed 6 bases at V and 5 bases at J, leaving 11 bases unmatched. The length of the CDR3 is 16 residues. CDR3 nucleotides: TGTGCCAGCAGTTTAGGGGCTAGCGGGTTTACCGGGGAGCTGTTTTTT. Translation gives CASSLGASGFTGELFF.

The chain carries TRBV7-9 and TRBJ1-3; no firm D call. Germline V gives CDR1 SEHNR, CDR2 FQNEAQ (reference sequence). This CDR3 region has 14 residues. Trimming took off 4 bases at V and 0 bases at J, with 7 bases between the two ends. CDR3 loop: CASSSEVSGNTIYF. The CDR3 nucleotides read TGTGCCAGCAGCTCCGAGGTCTCTGGAAACACCATATATTTT.

Remarks on this clone: The same CDR3 also results from other DNA sequences found in this sample. The genes are TRBV28 and TRBJ1-2, with D maybe TRBD1 (6 bases). The CDR3 spans 13 residues. The V gene's germline CDR1 is MDHEN and CDR2 SYDVKM. V lost 2 bases and J 5 bases, leaving 9 bases between the germline ends. Written as DNA, the CDR3 is TGTGCCAGCAGTTTAACAGGGTCGTATGGCTACACCTTC. Amino acid sequence: CASSLTGSYGYTF.

This clone has a count of ten or more. The chain combines TRBV28 with TRBJ1-5, with TRBD1 identical over 10 bases. The CDR3 length is 13 residues. CDR1 MDHEN and CDR2 SYDVKM come from the germline V gene. V shed 6 bases, J shed 10 bases, and the junction held 6 bases outside the gene matches. CDR3 region: CASRLTGGDPQHF. The DNA for the CDR3 is TGTGCCAGCAGGCTGACAGGGGGCGACCCCCAGCATTTT.

This clone was recorded a few times. The J gene is TRBJ1-1, the V gene TRBV18; maybe TRBD1 (6 bases). Trimming cost V 6 bases and J 6 bases, with 29 bases left between them. The CDR3 loop spans 18 amino acids. Per germline, CDR1 KGHSH and CDR2 LQKENI. The CDR3: CASSPAGGADKWQAEAFF. CDR3 nucleotides: TGTGCCAGCTCCCCTGCGGGGGGCGCAGATAAATGGCAGGCTGAAGCTTTCTTT.

V gene TRBV5-4 combines with J gene TRBJ2-7, with 8 bases matching TRBD2. The CDR3 sequence is 15 residues long. The junction had 10 bases not matched to a gene; V was cut back by 4 bases and J by 4 bases. Germline CDR1 SGHNT, CDR2 YYREEE (reference sequence). CDR3 residues: CASSSAGAGDYEQYF. CDR3 DNA sequence: TGTGCCAGCAGCAGCGCAGGAGCGGGGGATTACGAGCAGTACTTC. The full variable domain, with the rest looked up from reference TRBV5-4 and TRBJ2-7, is ETGVTQSPTHLIKTRGQQVTLRCSSQSGHNTVSWYQQALGQGPQFIFQYYREEENGRGNFPPRFSGLQFPNYSSELNVNALELDDSALYLCASSSAGAGDYEQYFGPGTRLTVT.

This clone was counted ten times or more. This chain joins TRBV20-1 and TRBJ1-5; the D is unclear. The CDR3 runs 15 residues. V was clipped by 3 bases and J by 0 bases, with 12 bases between them. The germline V gene has CDR1 DFQATT and CDR2 SNEGSKA (reference sequence). CDR3 in DNA: TGCAGTGCTAGTCTGAAGGAGTTTAGCAATCAGCCCCAGCATTTT. Translating it yields CSASLKEFSNQPQHF.

The chain couples TRBV28 to TRBJ2-7; D possibly corresponds to TRBD2 (7 bases). CDR3 length: 14 residues. Germline V gene lookup returns CDR1 MDHEN and CDR2 SYDVKM. V was cut by 5 bases and J by 5 bases, with 16 bases left in between. The CDR3 bases are TGTGCCAGCAGTCCAGCCGGGGGGCTGAACGAGCAGTACTTC. The encoded protein is CASSPAGGLNEQYF.

The rearrangement joins TRBV19 to TRBJ1-5; 8 bases map to TRBD1. The germline CDR1 and CDR2 sequences are LNHDA and SQIVND (reference sequence). The CDR3 covers 15 residues. J was trimmed by 7 bases and V by 6 bases; bases with no gene match: 11. The CDR3 loop reads CASSKMDRAAQPQHF. Here the CDR3 DNA reads TGTGCCAGTAGCAAAATGGACAGGGCGGCGCAGCCCCAGCATTTT.